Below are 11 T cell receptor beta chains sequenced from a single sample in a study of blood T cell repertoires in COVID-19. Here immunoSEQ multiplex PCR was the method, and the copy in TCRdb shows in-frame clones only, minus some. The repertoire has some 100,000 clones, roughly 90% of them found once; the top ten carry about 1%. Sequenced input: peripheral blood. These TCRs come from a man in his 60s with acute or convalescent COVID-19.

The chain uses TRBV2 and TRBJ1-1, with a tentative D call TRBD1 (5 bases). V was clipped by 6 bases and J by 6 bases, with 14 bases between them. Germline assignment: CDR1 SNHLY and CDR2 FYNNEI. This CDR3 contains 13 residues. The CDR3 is CASRLQATSEAFF. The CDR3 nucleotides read TGTGCCAGCAGACTACAGGCTACATCTGAAGCTTTCTTT. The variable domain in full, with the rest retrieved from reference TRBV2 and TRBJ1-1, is EPEVTQTPSHQVTQMGQEVILRCVPISNHLYFYWYRQILGQKVEFLVSFYNNEISEKSEIFDDQFSVERPDGSNFTLKIRSTKLEDSAMYFCASRLQATSEAFFGQGTRLTVV.

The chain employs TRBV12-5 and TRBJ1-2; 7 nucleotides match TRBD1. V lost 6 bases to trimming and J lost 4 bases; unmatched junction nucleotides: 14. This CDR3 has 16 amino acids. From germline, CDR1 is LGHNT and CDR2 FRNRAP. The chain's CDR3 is CASGTGQARMGYGYTF. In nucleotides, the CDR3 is TGTGCTAGTGGCACTGGACAGGCTCGGATGGGCTATGGCTACACCTTC.

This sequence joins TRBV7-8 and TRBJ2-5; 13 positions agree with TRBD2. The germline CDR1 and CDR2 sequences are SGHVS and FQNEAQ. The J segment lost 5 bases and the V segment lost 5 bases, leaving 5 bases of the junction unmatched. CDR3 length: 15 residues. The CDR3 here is CASSPGLAGEETQYF. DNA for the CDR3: TGTGCCAGCAGCCCTGGACTAGCGGGAGAGGAGACCCAGTACTTC.

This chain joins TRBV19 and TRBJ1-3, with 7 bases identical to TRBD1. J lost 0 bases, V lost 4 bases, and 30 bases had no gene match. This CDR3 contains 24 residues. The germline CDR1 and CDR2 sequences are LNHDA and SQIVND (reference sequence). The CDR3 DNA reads TGTGCCAGTAGTACGCGACCTGAACCCCGACGACAGGGACGAAGGGATTACTCTGGAAACACCATATATTTT. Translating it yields CASSTRPEPRRQGRRDYSGNTIYF.

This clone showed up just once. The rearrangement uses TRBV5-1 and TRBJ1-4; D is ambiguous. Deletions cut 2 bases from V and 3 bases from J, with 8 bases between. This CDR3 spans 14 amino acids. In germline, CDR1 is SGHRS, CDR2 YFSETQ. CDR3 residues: CASSLGLPNEKLFF. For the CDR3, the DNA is TGCGCCAGCAGCTTAGGACTGCCTAATGAAAAACTGTTTTTT.

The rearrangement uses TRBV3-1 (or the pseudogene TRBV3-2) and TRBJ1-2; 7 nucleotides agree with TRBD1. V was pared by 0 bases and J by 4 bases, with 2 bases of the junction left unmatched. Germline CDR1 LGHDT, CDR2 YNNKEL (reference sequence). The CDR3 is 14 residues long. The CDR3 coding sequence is TGTGCCAGCAGCCAAGAGGGACAGATCTATGGCTACACCTTC. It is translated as CASSQEGQIYGYTF.

CDR3 sequence (DNA): TGTGCCAGCGGCGGACTAGCGGGGCGGGGGCACAATGAGCAGTTCTTC. Translated: CASGGLAGRGHNEQFF. This rearrangement joins TRBV27 to TRBJ2-1, with 12 bases aligning to TRBD2. Per germline, CDR1 MNHEY and CDR2 SMNVEV (reference sequence). V was clipped by 8 bases and J by 5 bases; unmatched bases: 10. This CDR3 has 16 residues.

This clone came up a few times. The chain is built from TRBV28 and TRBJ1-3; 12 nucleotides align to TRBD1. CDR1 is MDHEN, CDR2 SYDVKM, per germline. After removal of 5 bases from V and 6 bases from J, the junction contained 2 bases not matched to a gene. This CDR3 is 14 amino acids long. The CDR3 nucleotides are TGTGCCAGCAGTGGGACAGGGGGCGAAAACACCATATATTTT. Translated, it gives CASSGTGGENTIYF.

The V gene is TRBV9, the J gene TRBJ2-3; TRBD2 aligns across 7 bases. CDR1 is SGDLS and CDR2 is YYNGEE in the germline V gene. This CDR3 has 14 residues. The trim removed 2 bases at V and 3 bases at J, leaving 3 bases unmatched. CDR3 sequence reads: CASSVWGGTDTQYF. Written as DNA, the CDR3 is TGTGCCAGCAGCGTTTGGGGGGGGACAGATACGCAGTATTTT.

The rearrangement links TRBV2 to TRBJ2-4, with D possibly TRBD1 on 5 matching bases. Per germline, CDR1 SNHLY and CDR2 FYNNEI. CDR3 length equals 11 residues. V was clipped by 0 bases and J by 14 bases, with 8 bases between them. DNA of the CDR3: TGTGCCAGCAGTGAAGCCGCACAGGAGTACTTC. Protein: CASSEAAQEYF. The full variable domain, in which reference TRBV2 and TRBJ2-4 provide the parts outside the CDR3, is EPEVTQTPSHQVTQMGQEVILRCVPISNHLYFYWYRQILGQKVEFLVSFYNNEISEKSEIFDDQFSVERPDGSNFTLKIRSTKLEDSAMYFCASSEAAQEYFGAGTRLSVL.

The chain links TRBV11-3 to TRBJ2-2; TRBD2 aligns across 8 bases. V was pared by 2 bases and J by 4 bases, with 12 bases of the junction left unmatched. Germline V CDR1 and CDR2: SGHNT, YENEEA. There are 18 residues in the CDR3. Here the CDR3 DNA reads TGTGCCAGCAGCTTAATTAGGAGCGGGAGAGGGGGCACCGGGGAGCTGTTTTTT. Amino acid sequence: CASSLIRSGRGGTGELFF.